This is a list of T cell receptor beta chains from one sample in a study of blood T cells in healthy people across ages. Each CDR3 protein is one row after TCRdb ran MiXCR on the 5' RACE reads. The sample shows just over 800,000 distinct CDR3 sequences, about 59% of them seen only once. Sequencing was done on a sample of blood. Receptor source: a man aged 30-40 years in good health. CDR3s include the opening cysteine and the closing phenylalanine or tryptophan. D genes are given only for firm matches. Expanded clones get a size class; other rows say once, few or many, or leave the size out.

j_call | v_call | clone_size | d_call | cdr3_aa | cdr3_nt
TRBJ1-1 | TRBV7-9 | NA | NA | CASSRQSENTEAFF | TGTGCCAGCAGTCGACAGTCGGAGAACACTGAAGCTTTCTTT
TRBJ2-3 | TRBV7-2 | many | NA | CASSLSRGTDTQYF | TGTGCCAGCAGCTTAAGTAGGGGCACAGATACGCAGTATTTT
TRBJ2-7 | TRBV5-1 | NA | TRBD1 | CASSNGQGSLRPTYEQYF | TGCGCCAGCAGCAATGGACAGGGTTCACTTAGACCGACCTACGAGCAGTACTTC
TRBJ2-1 | TRBV29-1 | few | TRBD1 | CSVTGTGYYNEQFF | TGCAGCGTTACCGGGACAGGGTATTACAATGAGCAGTTCTTC
TRBJ2-7 | TRBV20-1 | NA | TRBD2 | CSARGTSGLYEQYF | TGCAGTGCTAGGGGGACTAGCGGGCTCTACGAGCAGTACTTC
TRBJ2-3 | TRBV13 | NA | TRBD2 | CASSRSAGVPRTDTQYF | TGTGCCAGCAGCCGCTCAGCGGGGGTCCCTCGCACAGATACGCAGTATTTT
TRBJ2-7 | TRBV4-3 | NA | TRBD2 | CASSVGTSGDYNEQYF | TGCGCCAGCAGCGTCGGGACTAGCGGGGACTACAATGAGCAGTACTTC
TRBJ2-1 | TRBV20-1 | few | TRBD2 | CSARPGAGGFYNEQFF | TGCAGTGCTAGGCCCGGGGCGGGGGGGTTCTACAATGAGCAGTTCTTC
TRBJ2-7 | TRBV20-1 | NA | NA | CSARRAGGAGSYEQYF | TGCAGTGCTAGAAGGGCTGGGGGGGCGGGCTCCTACGAGCAGTACTTC
TRBJ1-4 | TRBV20-1 | NA | TRBD1 | CSARADRVGEKLFF | TGCAGTGCTAGGGCAGACAGGGTTGGTGAAAAACTGTTTTTT
TRBJ2-3 | TRBV20-1 | few | NA | CSAPFRGPDTQYF | TGCAGTGCTCCATTCAGGGGCCCAGATACGCAGTATTTT
TRBJ2-1 | TRBV27 | NA | NA | CASSLGGSANEQFF | TGTGCCAGCAGTTTGGGGGGCTCGGCGAATGAGCAGTTCTTC
TRBJ2-3 | TRBV11-2 | NA | NA | CASSFDPQHTDTQYF | TGTGCCAGCAGCTTCGACCCCCAGCACACAGATACGCAGTATTTT
TRBJ2-7 | TRBV7-9 | NA | NA | CASSPGTLDDEQYF | TGTGCCAGCAGCCCAGGGACGCTGGACGACGAGCAGTACTTC
TRBJ2-7 | TRBV7-2 | few | TRBD1 | CASSFLQTGSAYEQYF | TGTGCCAGCAGCTTTCTCCAGACAGGGTCTGCCTACGAGCAGTACTTC
TRBJ2-3 | TRBV6-6 | NA | TRBD1 | CASRPQGEDTQYF | TGTGCCAGCAGGCCCCAGGGGGAAGATACGCAGTATTTT
TRBJ1-5 | TRBV7-2 | once | NA | CASSPLDYQPQHF | TGTGCCAGCAGCCCACTAGACTATCAGCCCCAGCATTTT
TRBJ2-7 | TRBV29-1 | NA | NA | CSAGRQGSSYEQYF | TGCAGCGCCGGACGGCAGGGTTCTTCCTACGAGCAGTACTTC
TRBJ1-2 | TRBV7-2 | NA | NA | CASSPDGMNGYTF | TGTGCCAGCAGCCCGGACGGAATGAATGGCTACACCTTC